The 9 T cell receptor beta chains in this list originate from one sample, sequenced in a study of T cells in Graves' hyperthyroidism and ophthalmopathy. Researchers took RNA transcripts and amplified the TCR beta CDR3 regions from them. During a first-round RT-PCR of the TCR CDR3, the HTBI primer set was used. One entry per CDR3 protein results from TCRdb running MiXCR on the multiplex PCR reads. The table shows 300,000 to 450,000 distinct CDR3 sequences, with around 15% occurring only once. Sequencing was done on a sample of blood. The receptors derive from a woman aged 30 to 39 with Graves' ophthalmopathy.

This clonotype came up a few times. This chain links TRBV20-1 with TRBJ1-1; D perhaps matches TRBD1 (5 bases). V lost 4 bases and J 2 bases, leaving 14 bases between the germline ends. Germline V gene sequence: CDR1 DFQATT, CDR2 SNEGSKA (reference sequence). The CDR3 loop spans 14 amino acids. DNA for the CDR3: TGCAGTGCTAATCCCTCGGGGGGAAACACTGAAGCTTTCTTT. The encoded protein is CSANPSGGNTEAFF.

This clonotype was detected ten times or more. The chain has TRBV14 and TRBJ1-6, with 8 bases aligning to TRBD1. The CDR3 runs to 18 residues. With V trimmed by 2 bases and J by 9 bases, 15 bases remained unmatched. Germline V gene sequence: CDR1 SGHDN, CDR2 FVKESK. The CDR3 spells CASSQLGISGGNGSPLHF. The DNA for the CDR3 is TGTGCCAGCAGCCAACTCGGGATTTCAGGGGGCAACGGTTCACCCCTCCACTTT.

This clonotype was seen at least ten times. The chain combines TRBV27 with TRBJ2-3; maybe TRBD2 (7 bases). Deletions cut 3 bases from V and 5 bases from J, with 15 bases between. The CDR3 length is 15 residues. Germline lookup yields CDR1 MNHEY and CDR2 SMNVEV (reference sequence). The CDR3: CASSFEGGFGDTQYF. CDR3 in DNA: TGTGCCAGCAGTTTCGAGGGGGGGTTTGGAGATACGCAGTATTTT.

In its sample, this clonotype was seen a few times. The rearrangement uses TRBV6-4 and TRBJ2-1; 8 bases align to TRBD1. CDR1 is MRHNA and CDR2 is SNTAGT in the germline V gene. The CDR3 covers 15 residues. V trimming: 6 bases; J trimming: 0 bases; junction bases outside the gene matches: 4. CDR3 loop: CASSATGASYNEQFF. The DNA for the CDR3 is TGTGCCAGCAGCGCGACAGGGGCCTCCTACAATGAGCAGTTCTTC.

This clonotype has a count of ten or more. V and J are TRBV12-3 or TRBV12-4 and TRBJ2-1, with 8 bases aligning to TRBD2. The CDR3 is 17 amino acids. With 1 base clipped from V and 7 bases from J, the junction kept 12 bases outside the gene matches. CDR3 sequence reads: CASSLEVASGLVNEQFF. The DNA for the CDR3 is TGTGCCAGCAGTTTAGAGGTCGCTAGCGGGTTAGTTAATGAGCAGTTCTTC.

Turning to this clonotype: This may be a read error: a much more frequent sequence differs by one nucleotide. The chain carries TRBV9 and TRBJ2-1, with 9 bases lining up with TRBD1. CDR3 size: 17 residues. Trimming at V came to 0 bases and at J to 0 bases, leaving 4 bases not matched to a gene. Germline V gene lookup returns CDR1 SGDLS and CDR2 YYNGEE. The CDR3 reads CASSVGGQGLSYNEQFF. The CDR3 DNA follows: TGTGCCAGCAGCGTAGGAGGACAGGGGCTCTCCTACAATGAGCAGTTCTTC.

The chain couples TRBV9 to TRBJ2-1; D uncertain. V lost 4 bases and J lost 8, with 7 bases in between. This CDR3 is 11 amino acids long. Germline V CDR1 and CDR2: SGDLS, YYNGEE. CDR3 sequence: CASSLLHEQFF. CDR3 DNA: TGTGCCAGCAGCTTACTTCATGAGCAGTTCTTC.

This clonotype came up many times. The rearrangement joins TRBV5-5 to TRBJ1-1; D not certain. With 2 bases removed from V and 0 bases from J, the gap between germline ends came to 14 bases. The CDR3 sequence is 16 residues long. CDR1 SGHKS and CDR2 YYEKEE come from the germline V gene (reference sequence). CDR3 amino acids: CASSFNFMAVNTEAFF. CDR3 nucleotide sequence: TGTGCCAGCAGCTTTAATTTTATGGCGGTGAACACTGAAGCTTTCTTT.

At least ten counts were recorded for this clonotype. V gene TRBV6-1 combines with J gene TRBJ2-7; D perhaps matches TRBD1 (6 bases). The CDR3 runs 14 residues. The germline V and J ends were trimmed by 2 bases and 3 bases, with 11 bases remaining between them. CDR1 MNHNS and CDR2 SASEGT come from the germline V gene. The CDR3 region is CASSERGNFYEQYF. The CDR3 DNA reads TGTGCCAGCAGTGAAAGGGGGAACTTCTACGAGCAGTACTTC.